The text below deals with one TCR beta chain. Its cognate antigen is unknown. V gave up 7 bases and J gave up 3 bases; unmatched junction bases: 10. This CDR3 spans 16 amino acids. Germline V gene sequence: CDR1 PRHDT, CDR2 FYEKMQ (reference sequence). Surgery cases with the highest brain T cell transcript signatures were chosen for sequencing. Patients received at least one anti-epileptic drug before surgery. The source of the sample is a study of brain T cells in children with intractable seizures. Profiled with immunoSEQ multiplex PCR; TCRdb holds only in-frame clones, not every one. The top ten clones hold roughly 4% of a sample with 110,000 or so clones, approximately 94% of them seen once. Overall study findings and caveats: HCMV serostatus was not known, and viral specificity came from CDR3 similarity only. Absence of clones before surgery may stem from lower sequencing depth.

Here the sequenced sample was peripheral blood, taken at surgery. The TCR comes from a boy under three years old with hemimegalencephaly and intractable seizures. The chain couples TRBV13 to TRBJ2-1, with 9 bases that match TRBD2. The DNA of the CDR3 is TGTGCCAGCACCTCCCCGCGACTAGCGGTCTACAATGAGCAGTTCTTC. Protein product: CASTSPRLAVYNEQFF.